The clone carrying this T cell receptor beta chain was seen once. The data stem from a study of blood T cell repertoires in COVID-19. Germline V lookup: CDR1 LNHDA, CDR2 SQIVND (reference sequence). The CDR3 length is 16 residues. The V and J ends lost 4 bases and 3 bases, in that order; junction bases with no gene match: 6. Here immunoSEQ multiplex PCR was the method, and the copy in TCRdb shows in-frame clones only, minus some. The sample consists of 400,000 or so clones, approximately 90% of them appearing once. Seattle's enrolled individuals joined amid active infection and were then monitored longitudinally.

The sequence derives from a woman in her thirties or forties with COVID-19, enrolled during active disease. The material sequenced was peripheral blood. The chain couples TRBV19 to TRBJ1-5, with TRBD1 matching over 10 bases. The CDR3 protein is CASSTRDRGTNQPQHF. Written as DNA, the CDR3 is TGTGCCAGTAGTACCCGGGACAGGGGAACCAATCAGCCCCAGCATTTT.